The clone carrying this TCR beta chain was observed a single time. The antigen is unknown. The CDR3 totals 16 residues. Germline trimming cut 2 bases from V and 4 bases from J; bases unmatched to any gene: 2. Per germline, CDR1 SGDLS and CDR2 YYNGEE. Profiled with immunoSEQ multiplex PCR; TCRdb holds only in-frame clones, not every one. The sample lists about 2.3 million clones, roughly 93% occurring once. The data are from a study of shared clonotypes between healthy human individuals. Turning to the study itself: A donor's plate count was three for CD4 naive and three for CD4 memory; CD8 naive had two and CD8 memory one.

Study-level results: The four-donor shared clonotypes exceeded non-shared clonotypes in generation probability, with non-shared ones scoring lower. Memory subsets generally showed smaller estimated richness than naive subsets did.

Specimen: naive CD4+ T cells from PBMCs. Subset denoted: CD45RA+ positively selected. This receptor was identified in a man between 18 and 35 years old in good health. Some clones in this sample may be carry-over from other donors' samples. The rearrangement joins TRBV9 to TRBJ2-2, with 13 bases matching TRBD2. This CDR3 reads CASSVGLAGATGELFF. CDR3 DNA sequence: TGTGCCAGCAGCGTCGGACTAGCGGGAGCCACCGGGGAGCTGTTTTTT.